A selection of T cell receptor beta chains follows, all from one sample in a study of T cell responses to AZD1222 COVID-19 vaccine. Only in-frame clones appear in the TCRdb table, and some are missing; sequencing was by immunoSEQ multiplex PCR. The data contain 100,000 or so clones, around nine tenths of them seen just once; the ten biggest clones take up roughly 5%. The material was peripheral blood, obtained 28 days after the second AZD1222 dose. Source of these receptors: an adult who received the AZD1222 COVID-19 vaccine. Both conserved end residues are part of each CDR3. The order of the fields is V gene, J gene, clone size, D gene, CDR3 protein, CDR3 DNA. A D gene is named only where the DNA matches it firmly. The size entry is marked missing in some rows and otherwise reads once, few, many or a size class.

TRBV6-4	TRBJ2-1	NA	NA	CASSDPRYNEQFF	TGTGCCAGCAGTGACCCGAGATACAATGAGCAGTTCTTC
TRBV5-4	TRBJ2-5	NA	NA	CASSLPKGETQYF	TGTGCCAGCAGCCTACCGAAGGGAGAGACCCAGTACTTC
TRBV10-2	TRBJ2-1	few	NA	CASSGLGGHSYNEQFF	TGCGCCAGCAGTGGCCTCGGGGGGCACTCCTACAATGAGCAGTTCTTC
TRBV30	TRBJ1-4	NA	NA	CAWSVGVGWEKLFF	TGTGCCTGGAGTGTAGGGGTTGGCTGGGAAAAACTGTTTTTT
TRBV7-3	TRBJ2-1	NA	TRBD2	CASGAGNNEQFF	TGTGCCAGTGGAGCGGGGAACAATGAGCAGTTCTTC
TRBV7-2	TRBJ2-5	NA	TRBD1	CASSTQTGQETQYF	TGTGCCAGCAGCACTCAGACAGGGCAAGAGACCCAGTACTTC
TRBV7-6	TRBJ1-1	NA	NA	CASSLVMQANTEAFF	TGTGCCAGCAGCTTAGTTATGCAAGCCAACACTGAAGCTTTCTTT
TRBV20-1	TRBJ2-3	NA	TRBD2	CSASSLGSGGFSTDTQYF	TGCAGTGCTAGTTCCCTTGGTAGCGGGGGATTTAGCACAGATACGCAGTATTTT
TRBV7-9	TRBJ1-1	NA	NA	CASSFVPNTEAFF	TGTGCCAGCAGCTTTGTGCCGAACACTGAAGCTTTCTTT
TRBV5-6	TRBJ2-1	NA	TRBD2	CASSFERGGLVLNEQFF	TGTGCCAGCAGCTTTGAGCGGGGGGGCCTGGTCCTCAATGAGCAGTTCTTC
TRBV19	TRBJ1-1	NA	NA	CASSFQQNTEAFF	TGTGCCAGTAGTTTCCAACAGAACACTGAAGCTTTCTTT
TRBV2	TRBJ1-6	NA	TRBD1	CASSEGTGTYSPLHF	TGTGCCAGCAGTGAAGGGACAGGGACCTATTCACCCCTCCACTTT
TRBV5-5	TRBJ2-7	NA	NA	CASRTGEQYF	TGTGCCAGCAGAACGGGGGAGCAGTACTTC
TRBV5-4	TRBJ1-4	NA	TRBD1	CASSATGSSEKLFF	TGTGCCAGCAGCGCGACAGGGAGTAGTGAAAAACTGTTTTTT
TRBV4-2	TRBJ1-2	NA	NA	CASSQEGAGGYTF	TGTGCCAGCAGCCAAGAGGGGGCGGGCGGCTACACCTTC
TRBV30	TRBJ1-5	once	NA	CAWSQKGPRAPHF	TGTGCCTGGAGCCAAAAGGGGCCCAGGGCTCCGCATTTT
TRBV28	TRBJ1-5	few	TRBD1	CASSGRDRGPQPQHF	TGTGCCAGCAGCGGTCGGGACAGGGGGCCTCAGCCCCAGCATTTT
TRBV28	TRBJ1-1	NA	NA	CASSLNLRLTSTEAFF	TGTGCCAGCAGTTTAAATCTTCGGCTAACGAGTACTGAAGCTTTCTTT
TRBV18	TRBJ1-1	few	NA	CASSPPNRANTEAFF	TGTGCCAGCTCACCACCTAATAGGGCGAACACTGAAGCTTTCTTT
TRBV5-6	TRBJ2-7	NA	TRBD1	CASSLWLPTGTYEQYF	TGTGCCAGCAGCTTATGGCTCCCGACAGGGACCTACGAGCAGTACTTC
TRBV6-1	TRBJ1-5	NA	NA	CASSEWHFSNQPQHF	TGTGCCAGCAGTGAGTGGCACTTTAGCAATCAGCCCCAGCATTTT
TRBV7-2	TRBJ1-2	NA	NA	CASSYGRIQGGLYGYTF	TGTGCCAGCAGCTACGGCCGTATACAGGGAGGACTCTATGGCTACACCTTC
TRBV29-1	TRBJ1-1	once	NA	CSTRTANTEAFF	TGCAGCACCAGGACAGCGAACACTGAAGCTTTCTTT
TRBV13	TRBJ1-6	NA	TRBD1	CASSSQTGTLNSPLHF	TGTGCCAGCAGCAGTCAGACAGGGACCCTTAATTCACCCCTCCACTTT
TRBV11-2	TRBJ2-2	NA	NA	CASSLSTVNTGELFF	TGTGCCAGCAGCCTTTCGACAGTGAACACCGGGGAGCTGTTTTTT
TRBV7-3	TRBJ2-1	NA	NA	CASSLGLNNEQFF	TGTGCCAGCAGCTTAGGCCTAAACAATGAGCAGTTCTTC
TRBV18	TRBJ1-6	once	NA	CASSPEGGSNSPLHF	TGTGCCAGCTCACCAGAGGGGGGTTCGAATTCACCCCTCCACTTT
TRBV5-5	TRBJ2-7	NA	NA	CASSLGPGLYYEQYF	TGTGCCAGCAGCTTGGGGCCAGGGCTTTACTACGAGCAGTACTTC